This T cell receptor beta chain is from a study of early T cells in non-severe SARS-CoV-2 infection. The V gene end was trimmed by 8 bases and the J gene end by 3 bases; junction bases not matched to a gene: 2. The length of the CDR3 is 13 residues. Germline V lookup: CDR1 ENHRY, CDR2 SYGVKD. One entry per CDR3 protein, called by TCRdb with MiXCR from the 5' RACE reads. The profile covers roughly 99,000 distinct CDR3 sequences, with about 12% appearing a single time and approximately 4% taken by the ten largest. The J gene is TRBJ2-3, the V gene TRBV10-3; the match to TRBD1 covers 10 bases. The TCR was taken from an adult who was a healthcare worker with PCR-confirmed SARS-CoV-2 infection or an uninfected control (not recorded which). The sequenced sample was whole blood, obtained at baseline. CDR3 sequence (DNA): TGTGCCATCTCGGACAGGGGGACAGATACGCAGTATTTT. Its translation is CAISDRGTDTQYF.